Listed below are T cell receptor beta chains from one sample, sequenced in a study of graft-versus-host responses after intestinal transplantation. These receptors are not linked to any known antigen. Assay: immunoSEQ multiplex PCR; the TCRdb copy retains only in-frame clones and omits some. This sample has under 150,000 clones; 85% to 95% occur once, and the top ten carry over 2.5%. The specimen was unstimulated CD8+ T cells sorted from spleen or lymph node cells, collected before intestinal transplant. Receptors were obtained from a human donor who received an intestinal transplant. The CDR3 runs from the conserved cysteine through the conserved F or W. A D gene is named only where the DNA matches it firmly. Clone size is shown for a subset of rows, as once, few, many or a class of expanded clone.

j_call: TRBJ2-5
v_call: TRBV9
d_call: TRBD2
clone_size: -
cdr3_aa: CASSSGLAGAKETQYF
cdr3_nt: TGTGCCAGCAGTTCGGGACTAGCGGGAGCTAAGGAGACCCAGTACTTC

j_call: TRBJ2-1
v_call: TRBV5-1
d_call: -
clone_size: -
cdr3_aa: CASSLGQAPYNEQFF
cdr3_nt: TGCGCCAGCAGCTTGGGACAGGCTCCCTACAATGAGCAGTTCTTC

j_call: TRBJ2-3
v_call: TRBV27
d_call: TRBD2
clone_size: -
cdr3_aa: CATNRLAGGTDTQYF
cdr3_nt: TGTGCCACGAATAGACTAGCGGGTGGCACAGATACGCAGTATTTT

j_call: TRBJ2-7
v_call: TRBV4-1
d_call: TRBD2
clone_size: -
cdr3_aa: CASSQGLAGPYEQYF
cdr3_nt: TGCGCCAGCAGCCAGGGACTAGCGGGACCCTACGAGCAGTACTTC

j_call: TRBJ2-7
v_call: TRBV28
d_call: -
clone_size: -
cdr3_aa: CASSLQGSFSYEQYF
cdr3_nt: TGTGCCAGCAGTTTACAGGGCTCCTTCTCCTACGAGCAGTACTTC

j_call: TRBJ2-1
v_call: TRBV4-3
d_call: -
clone_size: -
cdr3_aa: CASSRVWGQEYSYNEQFF
cdr3_nt: TGCGCCAGCAGCCGTGTGTGGGGACAAGAATACTCCTACAATGAGCAGTTCTTC

j_call: TRBJ2-3
v_call: TRBV4-1
d_call: TRBD2
clone_size: -
cdr3_aa: CASSQKAGGTQYF
cdr3_nt: TGCGCCAGCAGCCAGAAGGCGGGGGGTACGCAGTATTTT

j_call: TRBJ1-2
v_call: TRBV27
d_call: -
clone_size: once
cdr3_aa: CASSLSLGAGYTF
cdr3_nt: TGTGCCAGCAGTTTATCCCTCGGGGCGGGCTACACCTTC

j_call: TRBJ2-7
v_call: TRBV9
d_call: -
clone_size: -
cdr3_aa: CASSVRQGDYEQYF
cdr3_nt: TGTGCCAGCAGCGTAAGGCAGGGTGATTACGAGCAGTACTTC

j_call: TRBJ1-2
v_call: TRBV6-1
d_call: -
clone_size: -
cdr3_aa: CASSSGSYYGYTF
cdr3_nt: TGTGCCAGCAGTTCGGGGAGCTACTATGGCTACACCTTC

j_call: TRBJ2-1
v_call: TRBV5-5
d_call: TRBD2
clone_size: -
cdr3_aa: CASSLRTSGSGDEQFF
cdr3_nt: TGTGCCAGCAGCCTCCGGACTAGCGGGAGCGGCGATGAGCAGTTCTTC

j_call: TRBJ2-7
v_call: TRBV30
d_call: TRBD1
clone_size: -
cdr3_aa: CAWRGTGGYEQYF
cdr3_nt: TGTGCTTGGAGGGGGACAGGGGGCTACGAGCAGTACTTC

j_call: TRBJ1-1
v_call: TRBV29-1
d_call: TRBD1
clone_size: -
cdr3_aa: CSVDWTGSEAFF
cdr3_nt: TGCAGCGTTGATTGGACAGGGTCTGAAGCTTTCTTT

j_call: TRBJ2-3
v_call: TRBV6-6
d_call: -
clone_size: -
cdr3_aa: CASSWTHPDTQYF
cdr3_nt: TGTGCCAGCAGTTGGACTCATCCAGATACGCAGTATTTT

j_call: TRBJ2-7
v_call: TRBV5-1
d_call: -
clone_size: -
cdr3_aa: CASSSGKTWDHYEQYF
cdr3_nt: TGCGCCAGCAGCTCCGGAAAAACCTGGGACCATTACGAGCAGTACTTC